The following is a T cell receptor (beta chain) sequence with its context. Per the germline V gene, CDR1 is KGHDR and CDR2 is SFDVKD. There are 16 residues in the CDR3. The V and J ends lost 5 bases and 0 bases respectively, with 12 bases between them. The entry originates in a study of blood T cell repertoires in COVID-19. Clones were read by immunoSEQ multiplex PCR, and TCRdb kept only the in-frame ones, dropping some. The sample records tens of thousands of clones, roughly nine tenths being singletons. Seattle-derived patients entered the study during active infection and were followed longitudinally.

Sequencing was carried out using peripheral blood. The rearrangement uses TRBV24-1 and TRBJ2-2; tentative D call: TRBD1 (6 bases). This receptor was identified in a man between 60 and 75 years old with COVID-19, enrolled during active disease. The CDR3 is CATSGRTAANTGELFF. CDR3 nucleotide sequence: TGTGCCACCAGTGGCCGGACAGCCGCGAACACCGGGGAGCTGTTTTTT.